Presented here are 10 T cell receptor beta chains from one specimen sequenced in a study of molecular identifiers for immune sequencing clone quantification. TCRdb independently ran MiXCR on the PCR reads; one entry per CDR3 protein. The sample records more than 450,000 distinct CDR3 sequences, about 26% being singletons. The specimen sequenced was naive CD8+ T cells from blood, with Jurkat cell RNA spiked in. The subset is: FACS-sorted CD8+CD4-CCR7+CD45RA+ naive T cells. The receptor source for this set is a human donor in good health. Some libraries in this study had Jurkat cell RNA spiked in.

CDR3: CASSPEVAGGRTILFF. In DNA form, the CDR3 reads TGCGCCAGCAGCCCGGAGGTAGCGGGAGGACGAACTATACTGTTCTTC. The chain joins TRBV5-1 to TRBJ2-1; 10 nucleotides line up with TRBD2. Germline values: CDR1 SGHRS, CDR2 YFSETQ. This CDR3 contains 16 residues. V was clipped by 4 bases and J by 15 bases; unmatched bases: 19. Full variable domain (outside the CDR3, taken from reference TRBV5-1 and TRBJ2-1): KAGVTQTPRYLIKTRGQQVTLSCSPISGHRSVSWYQQTPGQGLQFLFEYFSETQRNKGNFPGRFSGRQFSNSRSEMNVSTLELGDSALYLCASSPEVAGGRTILFFGPGTRLTVL.

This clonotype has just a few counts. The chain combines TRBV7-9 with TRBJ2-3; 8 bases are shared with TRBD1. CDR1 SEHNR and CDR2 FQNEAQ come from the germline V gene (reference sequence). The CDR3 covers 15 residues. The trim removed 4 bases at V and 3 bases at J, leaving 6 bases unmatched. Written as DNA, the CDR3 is TGTGCCAGCAGCTCCACAGGGGGTTTGACAGATACGCAGTATTTT. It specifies CASSSTGGLTDTQYF.

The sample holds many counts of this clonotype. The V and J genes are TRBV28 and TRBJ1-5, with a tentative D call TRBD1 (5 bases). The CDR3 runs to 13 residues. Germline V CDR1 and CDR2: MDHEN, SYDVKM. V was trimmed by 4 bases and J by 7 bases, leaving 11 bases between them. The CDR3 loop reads CASSSGTGQPQHF. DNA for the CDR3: TGTGCCAGCAGTTCCGGGACTGGGCAGCCCCAGCATTTT. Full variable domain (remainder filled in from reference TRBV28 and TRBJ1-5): DVKVTQSSRYLVKRTGEKVFLECVQDMDHENMFWYRQDPGLGLRLIYFSYDVKMKEKGDIPEGYSVSREKKERFSLILESASTNQTSMYLCASSSGTGQPQHFGDGTRLSIL.

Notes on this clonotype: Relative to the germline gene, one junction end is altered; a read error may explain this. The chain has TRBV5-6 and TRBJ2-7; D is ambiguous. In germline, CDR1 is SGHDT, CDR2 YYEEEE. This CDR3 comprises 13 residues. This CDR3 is CAGSSLDSYEQYF. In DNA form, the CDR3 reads TGTGCCGGCAGCTCCCTTGATTCATACGAGCAGTACTTC.

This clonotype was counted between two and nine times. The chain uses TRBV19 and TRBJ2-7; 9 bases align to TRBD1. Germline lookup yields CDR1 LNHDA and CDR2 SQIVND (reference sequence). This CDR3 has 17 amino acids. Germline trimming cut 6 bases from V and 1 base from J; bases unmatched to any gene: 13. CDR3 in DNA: TGTGCCAGTAGCCCGCCTCCTCGACAGGGGGAATCCTACGAGCAGTACTTC. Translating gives CASSPPPRQGESYEQYF.

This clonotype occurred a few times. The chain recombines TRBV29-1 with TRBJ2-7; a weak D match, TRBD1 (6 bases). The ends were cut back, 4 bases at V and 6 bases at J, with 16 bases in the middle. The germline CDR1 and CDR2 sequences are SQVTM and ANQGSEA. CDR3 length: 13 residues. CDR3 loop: CSVGGGASGEQYF. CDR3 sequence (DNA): TGCAGCGTTGGTGGGGGCGCGAGTGGCGAGCAGTACTTC.

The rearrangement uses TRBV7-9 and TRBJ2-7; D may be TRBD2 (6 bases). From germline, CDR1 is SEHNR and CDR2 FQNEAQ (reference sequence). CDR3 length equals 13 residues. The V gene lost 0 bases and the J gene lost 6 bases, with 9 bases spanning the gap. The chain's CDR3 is CASSLAEGPEQYF. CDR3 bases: TGTGCCAGCAGCTTAGCGGAGGGGCCCGAGCAGTACTTC.

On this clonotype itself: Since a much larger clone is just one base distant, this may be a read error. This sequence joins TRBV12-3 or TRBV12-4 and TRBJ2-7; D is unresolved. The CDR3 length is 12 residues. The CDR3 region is CASSFDAGEHYF. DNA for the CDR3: TGTGCCAGCAGTTTCGACGCTGGCGAGCATTACTTC.

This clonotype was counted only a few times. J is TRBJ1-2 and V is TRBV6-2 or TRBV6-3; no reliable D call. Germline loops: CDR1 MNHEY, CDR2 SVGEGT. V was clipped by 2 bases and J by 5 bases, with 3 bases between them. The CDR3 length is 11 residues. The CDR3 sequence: CASSYVYGYTF. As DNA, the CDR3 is TGTGCCAGCAGTTACGTTTATGGCTACACCTTC.

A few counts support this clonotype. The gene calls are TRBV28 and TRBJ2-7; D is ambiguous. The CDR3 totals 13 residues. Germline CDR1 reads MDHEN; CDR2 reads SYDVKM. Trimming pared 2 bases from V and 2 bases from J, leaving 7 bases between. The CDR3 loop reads CASSLESTYEQYF. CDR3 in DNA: TGTGCCAGCAGTTTAGAGAGCACCTACGAGCAGTACTTC.